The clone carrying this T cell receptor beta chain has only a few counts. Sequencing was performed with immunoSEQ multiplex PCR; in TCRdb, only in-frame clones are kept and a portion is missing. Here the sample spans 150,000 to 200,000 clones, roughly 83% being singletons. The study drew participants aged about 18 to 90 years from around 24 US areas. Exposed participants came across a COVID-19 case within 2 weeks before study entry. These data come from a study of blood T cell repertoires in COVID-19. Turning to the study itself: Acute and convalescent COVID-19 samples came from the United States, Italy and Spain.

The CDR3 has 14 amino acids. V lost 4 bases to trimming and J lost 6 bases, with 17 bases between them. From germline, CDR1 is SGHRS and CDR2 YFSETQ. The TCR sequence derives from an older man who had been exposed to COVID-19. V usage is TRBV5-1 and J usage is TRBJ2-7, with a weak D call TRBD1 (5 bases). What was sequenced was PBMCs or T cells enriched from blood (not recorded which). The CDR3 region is CASSLTVGLVEQYF. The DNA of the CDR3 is TGCGCCAGCAGCCTGACAGTGGGGCTTGTCGAGCAGTACTTC. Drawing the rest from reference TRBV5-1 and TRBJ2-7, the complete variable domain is KAGVTQTPRYLIKTRGQQVTLSCSPISGHRSVSWYQQTPGQGLQFLFEYFSETQRNKGNFPGRFSGRQFSNSRSEMNVSTLELGDSALYLCASSLTVGLVEQYFGPGTRLTVT.